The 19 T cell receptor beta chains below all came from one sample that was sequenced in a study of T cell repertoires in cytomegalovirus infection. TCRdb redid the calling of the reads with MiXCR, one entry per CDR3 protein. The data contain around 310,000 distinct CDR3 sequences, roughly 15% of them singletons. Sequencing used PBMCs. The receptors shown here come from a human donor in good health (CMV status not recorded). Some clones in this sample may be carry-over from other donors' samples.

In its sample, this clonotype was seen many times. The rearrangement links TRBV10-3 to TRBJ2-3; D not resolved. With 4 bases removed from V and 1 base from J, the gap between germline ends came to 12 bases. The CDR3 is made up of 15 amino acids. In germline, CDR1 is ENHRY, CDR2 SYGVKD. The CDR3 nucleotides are TGTGCCATCAGTGCCGTCCCGACCGGCACAGATACGCAGTATTTT. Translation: CAISAVPTGTDTQYF.

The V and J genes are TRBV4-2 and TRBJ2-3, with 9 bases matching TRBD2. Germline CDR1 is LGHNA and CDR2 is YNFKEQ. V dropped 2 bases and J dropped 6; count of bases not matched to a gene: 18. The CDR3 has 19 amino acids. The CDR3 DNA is TGTGCCAGCAGCCAAAAGGGTCAGGGCGCGGGGGGGCCCAGGGATACGCAGTATTTT. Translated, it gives CASSQKGQGAGGPRDTQYF.

CDR3 sequence: CASSLAPTYTEAFF. The CDR3 DNA sequence: TGTGCCAGCAGCTTAGCCCCTACGTACACTGAAGCTTTCTTT. V gene TRBV7-3 combines with J gene TRBJ1-1; D is undetermined. The V end was cut by 2 bases, the J end by 3 bases, with 10 bases between. This CDR3 contains 14 residues. Looked up from germline, CDR1 is SGHTA and CDR2 is FQGTGA.

The CDR3 DNA reads as TGCAGTGCTAGTCGCCAAACTACGAACACTGAAGCTTTCTTT. Its translation is CSASRQTTNTEAFF. This chain connects TRBV20-1 to TRBJ1-1, with D unclear. The germline gives CDR1 DFQATT, CDR2 SNEGSKA (reference sequence). The germline V and J ends were trimmed by 3 bases and 1 base, with 12 bases remaining between them. CDR3 length: 14 amino acids.

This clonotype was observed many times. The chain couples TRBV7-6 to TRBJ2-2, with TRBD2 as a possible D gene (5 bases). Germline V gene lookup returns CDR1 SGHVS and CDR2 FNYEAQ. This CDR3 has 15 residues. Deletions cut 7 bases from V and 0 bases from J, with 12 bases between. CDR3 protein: CASKGPGTNTGELFF. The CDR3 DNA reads TGTGCCAGCAAGGGCCCGGGAACGAACACCGGGGAGCTGTTTTTT.

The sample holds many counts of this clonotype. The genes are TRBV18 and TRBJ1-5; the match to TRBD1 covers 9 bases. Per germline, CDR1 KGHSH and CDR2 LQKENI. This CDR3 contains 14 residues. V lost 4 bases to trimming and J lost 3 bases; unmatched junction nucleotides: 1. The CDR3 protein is CASSRTGDNQPQHF. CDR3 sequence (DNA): TGTGCCAGCTCACGGACAGGGGACAATCAGCCCCAGCATTTT.

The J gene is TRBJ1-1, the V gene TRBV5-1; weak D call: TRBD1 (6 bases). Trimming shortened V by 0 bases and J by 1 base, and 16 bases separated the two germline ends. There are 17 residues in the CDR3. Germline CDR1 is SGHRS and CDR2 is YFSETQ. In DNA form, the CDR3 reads TGCGCCAGCAGCTTGGGATCAGGGGCCGGCACGAACACTGAAGCTTTCTTT. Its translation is CASSLGSGAGTNTEAFF.

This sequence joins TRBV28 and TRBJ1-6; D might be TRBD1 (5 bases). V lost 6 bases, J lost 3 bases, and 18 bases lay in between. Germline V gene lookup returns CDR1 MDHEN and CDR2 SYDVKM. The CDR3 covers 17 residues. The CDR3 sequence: CASRTSKGENYNSPLHF. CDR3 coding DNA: TGTGCCAGCAGAACGAGTAAAGGGGAGAACTATAATTCACCCCTCCACTTT.

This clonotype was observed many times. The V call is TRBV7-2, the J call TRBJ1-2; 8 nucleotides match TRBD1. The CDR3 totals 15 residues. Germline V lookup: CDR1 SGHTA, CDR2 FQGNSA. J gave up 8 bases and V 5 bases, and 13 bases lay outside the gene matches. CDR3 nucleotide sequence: TGTGCCAGCAGCCCTTACAGCAGGGGGCGTGAAGGCTACACCTTC. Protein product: CASSPYSRGREGYTF.

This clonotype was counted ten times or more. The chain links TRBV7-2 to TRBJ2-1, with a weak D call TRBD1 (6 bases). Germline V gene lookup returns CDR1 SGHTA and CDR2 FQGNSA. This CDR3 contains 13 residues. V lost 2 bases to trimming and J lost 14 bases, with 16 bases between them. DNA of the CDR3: TGTGCCAGCAGCTTACTTCAACAGGGAATAGAGTTCTTC. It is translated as CASSLLQQGIEFF. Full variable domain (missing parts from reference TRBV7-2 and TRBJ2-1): GAGVSQSPSNKVTEKGKDVELRCDPISGHTALYWYRQSLGQGLEFLIYFQGNSAPDKSGLPSDRFSAERTGGSVSTLTIQRTQQEDSAVYLCASSLLQQGIEFFGPGTRLTVL.

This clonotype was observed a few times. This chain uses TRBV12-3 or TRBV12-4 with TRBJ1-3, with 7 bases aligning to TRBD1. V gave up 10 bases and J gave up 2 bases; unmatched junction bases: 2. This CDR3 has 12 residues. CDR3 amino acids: CANDRAGNTIYF. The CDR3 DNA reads TGTGCCAACGACAGGGCTGGAAACACCATATATTTT.

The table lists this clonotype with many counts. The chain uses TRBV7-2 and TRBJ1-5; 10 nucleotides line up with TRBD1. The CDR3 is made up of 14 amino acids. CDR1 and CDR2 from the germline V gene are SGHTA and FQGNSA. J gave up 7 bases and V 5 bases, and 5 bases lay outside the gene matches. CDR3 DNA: TGTGCCAGCAGCCGCGGACAGGGGGAACAGCCCCAGCATTTT. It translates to CASSRGQGEQPQHF.

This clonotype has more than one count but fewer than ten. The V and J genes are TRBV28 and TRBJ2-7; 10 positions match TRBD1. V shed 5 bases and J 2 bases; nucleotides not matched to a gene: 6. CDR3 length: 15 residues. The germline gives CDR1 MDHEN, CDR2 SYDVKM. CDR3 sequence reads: CASSPPGTGAYEQYF. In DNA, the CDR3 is TGTGCCAGCAGTCCCCCCGGGACAGGGGCCTACGAGCAGTACTTC. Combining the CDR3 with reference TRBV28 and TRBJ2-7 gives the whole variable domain DVKVTQSSRYLVKRTGEKVFLECVQDMDHENMFWYRQDPGLGLRLIYFSYDVKMKEKGDIPEGYSVSREKKERFSLILESASTNQTSMYLCASSPPGTGAYEQYFGPGTRLTVT.

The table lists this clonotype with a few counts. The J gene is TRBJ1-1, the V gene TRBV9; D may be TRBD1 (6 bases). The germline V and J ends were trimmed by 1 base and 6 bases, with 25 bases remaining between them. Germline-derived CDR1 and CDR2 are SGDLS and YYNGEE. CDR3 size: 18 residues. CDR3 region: CASSVSPQGLPGLAEAFF. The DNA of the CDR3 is TGTGCCAGCAGCGTATCCCCCCAGGGGCTCCCCGGGCTCGCTGAAGCTTTCTTT.

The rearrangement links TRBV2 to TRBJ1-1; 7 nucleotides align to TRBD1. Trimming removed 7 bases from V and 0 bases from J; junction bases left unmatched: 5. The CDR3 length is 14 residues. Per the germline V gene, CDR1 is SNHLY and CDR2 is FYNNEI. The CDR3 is CASIDRALNTEAFF. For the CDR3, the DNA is TGTGCCAGCATTGACAGGGCCTTGAACACTGAAGCTTTCTTT.

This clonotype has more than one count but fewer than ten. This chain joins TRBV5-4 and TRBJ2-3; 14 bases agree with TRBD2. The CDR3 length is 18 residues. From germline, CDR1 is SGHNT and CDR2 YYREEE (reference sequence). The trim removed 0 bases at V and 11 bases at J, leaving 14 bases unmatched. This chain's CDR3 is CASSLGGTSGGGPLLQYF. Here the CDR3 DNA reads TGTGCCAGCAGCTTGGGCGGGACTAGCGGGGGAGGTCCTCTTCTGCAGTATTTT.

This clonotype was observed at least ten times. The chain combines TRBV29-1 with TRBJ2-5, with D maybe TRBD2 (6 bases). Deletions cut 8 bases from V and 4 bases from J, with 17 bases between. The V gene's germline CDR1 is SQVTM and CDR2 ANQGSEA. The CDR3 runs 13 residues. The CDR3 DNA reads TGCAGCAAATCGACTAGTTTAGGAGAGACCCAGTACTTC. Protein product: CSKSTSLGETQYF.

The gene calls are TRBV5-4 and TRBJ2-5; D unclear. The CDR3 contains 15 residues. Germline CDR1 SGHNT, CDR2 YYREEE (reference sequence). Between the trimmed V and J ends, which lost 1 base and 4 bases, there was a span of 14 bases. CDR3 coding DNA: TGTGCCAGCAGCTTGATGAGCGCCGCAATAGAGACCCAGTACTTC. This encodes CASSLMSAAIETQYF.

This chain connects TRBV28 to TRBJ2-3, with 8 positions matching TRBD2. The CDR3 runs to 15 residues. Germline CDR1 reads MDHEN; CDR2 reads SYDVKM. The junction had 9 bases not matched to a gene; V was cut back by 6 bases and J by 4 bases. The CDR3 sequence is CASSFVVAGPDTQYF. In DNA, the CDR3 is TGTGCCAGCAGCTTCGTGGTAGCGGGGCCAGATACGCAGTATTTT.